The following is a T cell receptor beta chain sequence with its context. Its antigen target is currently unknown. No base quality values were provided; no much bigger clone lies one nucleotide off. Taken with the paper, the label for time point translates to: baseline before first vaccination. Vaccinee samples came from UK trials COV001 and COV002, including a single-blind randomized controlled phase 2/3 trial of AZD1222 (ChAdOx1 nCoV-19) in healthy adults. Trial participant PBMC samples were collected at day 0 and day 28 after the second dose for TCRbeta chain sequencing. The sample is drawn from a study of T cell responses to AZD1222 COVID-19 vaccine (TCRdb year 2021). About the study as a whole: AZD1222 recipients whose second dose came at about 4 weeks and those whose second dose came at about 12 weeks were combined into one group, since spike-specific TCR depth and breadth did not differ between the two schedules. Trial participants were enrolled by age into 18-55, 56-69 and 70-plus year subgroups, with about 150, 27 and 61 TCR-sequenced participants respectively. A total of about 240 trial participants underwent TCR sequencing, of whom around 200 received two doses of AZD1222 and 26 received two doses of the MenACWY control vaccine.

General study outcomes and caveats: In the small 56-69-year group, the increase in depth fell short of significance, most likely because of low power. Reportedly, close to half of the unique spike-specific TCRs recognized epitopes lying outside the regions that are mutated in the B.1.351 and B.1.1.7 variants. Conclusions about previously exposed vaccinees are limited because only 5 or 6 AZD1222 recipients were SARS-CoV-2 seropositive at baseline. Participants were mostly white British, with more females than males. The authors suggested clonal diversity may have been underestimated. Because no day 14 peak-response samples were available, repertoires were characterized only after the peak T cell response. Vaccine-associated CD4 TCRs spanned the whole spike protein, with dominant responses in regions 160-218 and 743-854. After two AZD1222 doses, spike-specific TCR breadth and depth were significantly higher than at day 0 and than in MenACWY recipients.

The CDR3 regions of human TCRbeta chains were analyzed by immunosequencing. The authors' pipeline ran thus. Repertoire TCRs were checked for matches against a reference library of SARS-CoV-2-specific TCRs that had been generated using the MIRA antigen-specificity platform. Breadth was defined as the fraction of unique TCRs that were SARS-CoV-2-associated. Depth was defined as the fraction of total T cells that were SARS-CoV-2-associated. Using the MIRA data, each spike-specific TCR was mapped to the spike region that the TCR reacts to and placed in a CD4 or CD8 class. Log10-transformed breadth and depth values were compared by one-way ANOVA with Sidak's multiple comparisons tests. TCRdb retrieved this table from immuneACCESS and kept in-frame rearrangements only. Not all clones are present; in checked studies, unresolved V genes account for under half, and no reason is known for the remainder. V, J and clone size are those of that table, while D and trimming were read from the DNA. The sample has about 110,000 clones on record, roughly 87% of them singletons. The ten largest clones capture approximately 5.5% of the sample.

CDR1 and CDR2 (SGHTA, FQGNSA) derive from the germline V gene. Reading from cysteine to phenylalanine, the CDR3 counts 15 amino acids. Only the CDR3 part of the read is kept: 45 bases, read in frame from the first base. V is pared back by 1 base and J by 1 base, with 11 bases lying between the germline termini. The TCR comes from an adult in good health. The material was peripheral blood, obtained on day 0 of AZD1222 vaccination. This chain joins TRBV7-2 to TRBJ2-7; the D gene is perhaps TRBD1, on 6 matching bases. The DNA sequence is given as TGTGCCAGCAGCTTAGTAGTCGGACAGTCCTACGAGCAGTACTTC. This encodes CASSLVVGQSYEQYF.